This T cell receptor beta chain was profiled in a study of control samples from healthy donors and cancer patients. Repertoires were generated with immunoSEQ multiplex PCR, while TCRdb's copy carries only in-frame clones and drops some. This sample carries 100,000 to 150,000 clones, roughly 87% of them seen once, and the ten largest clones take roughly 1.9%. Sequenced input: blood. The TCR comes from a man aged 18 to 35 in good health.

CDR3 coding DNA: TGCGCCAGCAGCTCGGGGACTAGCGGGAGGGCCTACGAGCAGTACTTC. Its protein is CASSSGTSGRAYEQYF. The chain joins TRBV5-1 to TRBJ2-7, with 16 bases that match TRBD2. This CDR3 spans 16 amino acids. CDR1 is SGHRS and CDR2 is YFSETQ in the germline V gene. The V segment lost 3 bases and the J segment 2 bases; nucleotides outside the gene matches: 2.